The 28 T cell receptor beta chains presented below share a single source sample, sequenced in a study of T cells in Graves' hyperthyroidism and ophthalmopathy. Amplified regions were TCR beta CDR3 sequences from RNA transcripts. The HTBI set primed first-round TCR CDR3 RT-PCR. TCRdb independently ran MiXCR on the multiplex PCR reads; one entry per CDR3 protein. Here the sample spans under 750,000 distinct CDR3 sequences, approximately 19% being singletons. Sequencing input: blood. Every receptor here comes from a woman in her forties or fifties with Graves' hyperthyroidism that later progressed to Graves' ophthalmopathy.

This clonotype has at least ten counts. The rearrangement uses TRBV11-3 and TRBJ2-1; D not certain. V lost 0 bases, J lost 6 bases, and 6 bases lay in between. CDR3 length: 13 residues. CDR1 and CDR2 from the germline V gene are SGHNT and YENEEA. CDR3: CASSLDGRNEQFF. CDR3 coding DNA: TGTGCCAGCAGCTTAGATGGGCGCAATGAGCAGTTCTTC.

The DNA of the CDR3 is TGTGCCAGCAGCTTACGCGGGCTCCGCGGGGAGCTGTTTTTT. Amino acids: CASSLRGLRGELFF. The chain employs TRBV5-4 and TRBJ2-2, with D maybe TRBD2 (5 bases). Trimming removed 2 bases at V and 7 bases at J, with 12 bases between. The CDR3 runs to 14 residues. In germline, CDR1 is SGHNT, CDR2 YYREEE (reference sequence).

This clonotype was counted only a few times. The chain couples TRBV9 to TRBJ2-1, with 9 positions matching TRBD2. The CDR3 extends over 15 amino acids. CDR1 and CDR2 (germline): SGDLS, YYNGEE. Trimming at V came to 1 base and at J to 6 bases, leaving 5 bases not matched to a gene. The CDR3 is CASSVSGGRFNEQFF. In DNA form, the CDR3 reads TGTGCCAGCAGCGTAAGCGGGGGGAGGTTCAATGAGCAGTTCTTC.

This clonotype was detected a few times. V usage is TRBV19 and J usage is TRBJ1-6; maybe TRBD1 (5 bases). V lost 1 base to trimming and J lost 5 bases, with 18 bases between them. CDR3 size: 18 residues. The germline gives CDR1 LNHDA, CDR2 SQIVND (reference sequence). CDR3 sequence (DNA): TGTGCCAGTAGTATAGCATCCGGGGACCGGGTAAATAATTCACCCCTCCACTTT. This sequence encodes CASSIASGDRVNNSPLHF. The whole variable domain, filled in from reference TRBV19 and TRBJ1-6, reads DGGITQSPKYLFRKEGQNVTLSCEQNLNHDAMYWYRQDPGQGLRLIYYSQIVNDFQKGDIAEGYSVSREKKESFPLTVTSAQKNPTAFYLCASSIASGDRVNNSPLHFGNGTRLTVT.

This clonotype was detected a few times. The rearrangement joins TRBV7-3 to TRBJ1-5; 8 bases fit TRBD1. From germline, CDR1 is SGHTA and CDR2 FQGTGA. Trimming removed 2 bases from V and 4 bases from J; junction bases left unmatched: 10. CDR3 length: 17 residues. The CDR3 loop is CASSLGTPGQDNQPQHF. The CDR3 DNA reads TGTGCCAGCAGCTTAGGGACCCCGGGACAGGATAATCAGCCCCAGCATTTT.

V gene TRBV10-3 combines with J gene TRBJ2-5; maybe TRBD2 (6 bases). V lost 2 bases and J lost 5, with 15 bases in between. This CDR3 is built from 15 residues. Germline V CDR1 and CDR2: ENHRY, SYGVKD. CDR3 coding DNA: TGTGCCATCAGTGAGAGGGAGGTGATGGGGGAGACCCAGTACTTC. This codes for CAISEREVMGETQYF.

There are many counts of this clonotype. The V and J genes are TRBV18 and TRBJ1-6, with 9 nucleotides matching TRBD1. The V gene's germline CDR1 is KGHSH and CDR2 LQKENI. The CDR3 has 15 residues. After removal of 3 bases from V and 7 bases from J, the junction contained 4 bases not matched to a gene. The CDR3 region is CASSPGTGQNSPLHF. The CDR3 DNA is TGTGCCAGCTCACCTGGGACAGGGCAAAATTCACCCCTCCACTTT.

On this clonotype itself: This could be a read error, since a much larger clone is one nucleotide away. CDR3 DNA: TGTGCCAGCAGCCCCACCGGGGCTAGGAGGTGGCAAGAGACCCAGTACTTC. It is translated as CASSPTGARRWQETQYF. The chain has TRBV7-6 and TRBJ2-5, with D tentatively TRBD1 or TRBD2 (5 bases each). V gave up 5 bases and J gave up 2 bases, with 21 bases separating them. This CDR3 spans 17 amino acids. Germline loops: CDR1 SGHVS, CDR2 FNYEAQ.

This clonotype was recorded at least ten times. The rearrangement links TRBV5-1 to TRBJ2-1; TRBD1 matches 8 bases. V gave up 4 bases and J gave up 8 bases; unmatched junction bases: 11. The CDR3 totals 15 residues. From germline, CDR1 is SGHRS and CDR2 YFSETQ. CDR3 coding DNA: TGCGCCAGCAGCCCGGACAGGGAAGTAGGCCATGAGCAGTTCTTC. Residues: CASSPDREVGHEQFF.

The rearrangement uses TRBV2 and TRBJ1-5; D not resolved. The germline V and J ends were trimmed by 7 bases and 7 bases, with 17 bases remaining between them. From germline, CDR1 is SNHLY and CDR2 FYNNEI. This CDR3 is built from 14 residues. The chain's CDR3 is CASKTGIDNQPQHF. As DNA, the CDR3 is TGTGCCAGCAAGACCGGGATCGATAACCAGCCCCAGCATTTT. Combining the CDR3 with reference TRBV2 and TRBJ1-5 gives the whole variable domain EPEVTQTPSHQVTQMGQEVILRCVPISNHLYFYWYRQILGQKVEFLVSFYNNEISEKSEIFDDQFSVERPDGSNFTLKIRSTKLEDSAMYFCASKTGIDNQPQHFGDGTRLSIL.

This clonotype was counted between two and nine times. The J gene is TRBJ1-5, the V gene TRBV27; D call uncertain. Trimming removed 5 bases from V and 1 base from J, with 12 bases in between. Germline V gene sequence: CDR1 MNHEY, CDR2 SMNVEV (reference sequence). CDR3 length: 15 amino acids. The DNA for the CDR3 is TGTGCCAGCAGTGAACGGGGATTCAGCAATCAGCCCCAGCATTTT. Translating gives CASSERGFSNQPQHF.

The chain couples TRBV19 to TRBJ2-3, with D possibly matching TRBD2 (5 bases). The germline V gene has CDR1 LNHDA and CDR2 SQIVND (reference sequence). The CDR3 spans 13 residues. The ends were cut back, 3 bases at V and 4 bases at J, with 8 bases in the middle. In nucleotides, the CDR3 is TGTGCCAGTAGTATCCGGGGTCCAGATACGCAGTATTTT. Protein product: CASSIRGPDTQYF.

This clonotype was observed many times. The chain links TRBV18 to TRBJ1-5, with D possibly matching TRBD1 (5 bases). With 4 bases removed from V and 5 bases from J, the gap between germline ends came to 18 bases. The CDR3 loop spans 16 amino acids. The germline V gene encodes CDR1 KGHSH and CDR2 LQKENI. The CDR3, as DNA: TGTGCCAGCTCACTCTCGGGCCAGGGTATCGATCAGCCCCAGCATTTT. Its translation is CASSLSGQGIDQPQHF. The variable domain in full, completed from reference TRBV18 and TRBJ1-5, reads NAGVMQNPRHLVRRRGQEARLRCSPMKGHSHVYWYRQLPEEGLKFMVYLQKENIIDESGMPKERFSAEFPKEGPSILRIQQVVRGDSAAYFCASSLSGQGIDQPQHFGDGTRLSIL.

J is TRBJ2-7 and V is TRBV7-2; 8 positions match TRBD2. There are 16 residues in the CDR3. Germline V gene data show CDR1 as SGHTA and CDR2 as FQGNSA. The V gene end was trimmed by 3 bases and the J gene end by 0 bases; junction bases not matched to a gene: 7. CDR3 in amino acids: CASSFHFGGASYEQYF. Written as DNA, the CDR3 is TGTGCCAGCAGCTTTCACTTCGGGGGGGCCTCCTACGAGCAGTACTTC. The full variable domain, completed using reference TRBV7-2 and TRBJ2-7, is GAGVSQSPSNKVTEKGKDVELRCDPISGHTALYWYRQSLGQGLEFLIYFQGNSAPDKSGLPSDRFSAERTGGSVSTLTIQRTQQEDSAVYLCASSFHFGGASYEQYFGPGTRLTVT.

V is TRBV6-2 or TRBV6-3 and J is TRBJ2-1; D gene ambiguous. The CDR3 is made up of 12 amino acids. The V end was cut by 5 bases, the J end by 15 bases, with 17 bases between. Germline values: CDR1 MNHEY, CDR2 SVGEGT. The CDR3 protein is CASSRIGNELFF. CDR3 coding DNA: TGTGCCAGCAGTCGCATAGGTAACGAACTGTTCTTC.

This clonotype was seen many times. The chain carries TRBV20-1 and TRBJ2-1; TRBD1 matches at 7 bases. Unmatched junction bases numbered 0, after V lost 1 base and J lost 0 bases. CDR3 length: 14 amino acids. Germline-derived CDR1 and CDR2 are DFQATT and SNEGSKA (reference sequence). The CDR3 coding sequence is TGCAGTGCTAGAGGGGACAGCTCCTACAATGAGCAGTTCTTC. It specifies CSARGDSSYNEQFF.

This clonotype has a count of ten or more. The gene calls are TRBV3-1 and TRBJ1-2; 7 bases line up with TRBD1. CDR3 length equals 15 residues. CDR1 and CDR2 (germline): LGHDT, YNNKEL (reference sequence). J was trimmed by 0 bases and V by 4 bases; bases with no gene match: 5. The CDR3 sequence: CASSRAGQPNYGYTF. The CDR3, as DNA: TGTGCCAGCAGCCGAGCGGGACAGCCTAACTATGGCTACACCTTC.

The chain is built from TRBV3-1 and TRBJ2-5; 11 bases align to TRBD2. The CDR3 runs to 19 residues. CDR1 is LGHDT and CDR2 is YNNKEL in the germline V gene (reference sequence). V lost 0 bases to trimming and J lost 0 bases; unmatched junction nucleotides: 9. In DNA form, the CDR3 reads TGTGCCAGCAGCCAAGAAAGGGGTAGCGGGGGGGCAGACCAAGAGACCCAGTACTTC. It encodes CASSQERGSGGADQETQYF.

This clonotype was observed many times. The chain couples TRBV6-2 or TRBV6-3 to TRBJ1-1; a weak D match, TRBD1 (5 bases). V was trimmed by 7 bases and J by 4 bases, leaving 28 bases between them. CDR3 size: 18 residues. The V gene's germline CDR1 is MNHEY and CDR2 SVGEGT. The CDR3 nucleotides read TGTGCCAGCATTTCAGGGTCCTCACGGACCATCATGGGCACTGAAGCTTTCTTT. It specifies CASISGSSRTIMGTEAFF.

This clonotype was observed at least ten times. The genes are TRBV3-1 and TRBJ2-6; D is uncertain. This CDR3 comprises 14 residues. Germline CDR1 LGHDT, CDR2 YNNKEL (reference sequence). Deletions cut 4 bases from V and 12 bases from J, with 16 bases between. The CDR3 sequence is CASSRTLGFLVLTF. The CDR3 nucleotides are TGTGCCAGCAGCCGCACCCTGGGCTTCCTCGTCCTGACTTTC.

The rearrangement links TRBV18 to TRBJ1-4, with 7 bases that match TRBD1. The trim removed 6 bases at V and 6 bases at J, leaving 7 bases unmatched. CDR1 is KGHSH and CDR2 is LQKENI in the germline V gene. The CDR3 is made up of 14 amino acids. The CDR3 sequence is CASSLGTDDEKLFF. The CDR3 bases are TGTGCCAGCTCGCTCGGGACAGATGATGAAAAACTGTTTTTT.

Ten or more counts support this clonotype. V and J are TRBV12-3 or TRBV12-4 and TRBJ1-3; maybe TRBD1 (6 bases). This CDR3 has 16 residues. Trimming took off 3 bases at V and 1 base at J, with 13 bases between the two ends. The CDR3, as DNA: TGTGCCAGCAGTTTTCAGGGGATTGGGTCTGGAAACACCATATATTTT. It is translated as CASSFQGIGSGNTIYF.

The rearrangement links TRBV5-1 to TRBJ2-7; tentatively, D is TRBD2 (7 bases). Deletions cut 1 base from V and 4 bases from J, with 30 bases between. This CDR3 has 20 amino acids. The germline V gene has CDR1 SGHRS and CDR2 YFSETQ. The CDR3 nucleotides are TGCGCCAGCAGCTTGCTGGGGGGGGGCGGCGAGAGATGGGATTGGTACGAGCAGTACTTC. Translation: CASSLLGGGGERWDWYEQYF. The full variable domain, its missing parts supplied by reference TRBV5-1 and TRBJ2-7, is KAGVTQTPRYLIKTRGQQVTLSCSPISGHRSVSWYQQTPGQGLQFLFEYFSETQRNKGNFPGRFSGRQFSNSRSEMNVSTLELGDSALYLCASSLLGGGGERWDWYEQYFGPGTRLTVT.

The chain has TRBV7-3 and TRBJ2-5; the match to TRBD2 covers 9 bases. Germline CDR1 reads SGHTA; CDR2 reads FQGTGA. V shed 5 bases and J 4 bases; nucleotides not matched to a gene: 11. The CDR3 consists of 16 residues. CDR3 loop: CASSPTGAGGTETQYF. CDR3 sequence (DNA): TGTGCCAGCAGCCCTACGGGTGCGGGGGGGACAGAGACCCAGTACTTC.

This clonotype has just one count. V is TRBV5-4 and J is TRBJ1-4, with no clear D. Germline CDR1 reads SGHNT; CDR2 reads YYREEE (reference sequence). V gave up 2 bases and J gave up 4 bases, with 15 bases separating them. The length of the CDR3 is 16 residues. The CDR3 sequence: CASSLGPAKHNEKLFF. CDR3 DNA sequence: TGTGCCAGCAGCTTAGGCCCAGCCAAACATAATGAAAAACTGTTTTTT.

The CDR3, as DNA: TGTGCCAGCAGCTTACGGGCGTCTAGCACAGATACGCAGTATTTT. As protein: CASSLRASSTDTQYF. The chain carries TRBV11-3 and TRBJ2-3; no clear D gene. V gave up 2 bases and J gave up 0 bases, with 9 bases separating them. Germline V gene sequence: CDR1 SGHNT, CDR2 YENEEA. The CDR3 has 15 amino acids.

Notes on this clonotype: A read error may produce the germline difference seen at one junction end. This chain connects TRBV12-3 or TRBV12-4 to TRBJ1-6, with a tentative D call TRBD1 (5 bases). The CDR3 sequence is 16 residues long. The CDR3 DNA reads as TGTGCCAGCAGTCTGGGGCCAGCACGGGAAAATTCACCCTTCCACTTT. Translated: CASSLGPARENSPFHF.

The chain is built from TRBV12-3 or TRBV12-4 and TRBJ1-1; no clear D gene. The CDR3 spans 16 residues. The V end was cut by 1 base, the J end by 4 bases, with 16 bases between. CDR3: CASSLGFGPRGTEAFF. CDR3 bases: TGTGCCAGCAGTTTAGGGTTTGGGCCCAGAGGCACTGAAGCTTTCTTT.